This TCR beta chain was identified in a study of cytomegalovirus exposure and HLA in healthy donors. Turning to the study itself: A subsequent analysis stated that the 120 validation repertoires were run on the same platform as the 600 to 750 first-cohort repertoires.

Only in-frame clones appear in the TCRdb table, and some are missing; sequencing was by immunoSEQ multiplex PCR. The table has 200,000 to 250,000 clones, about 90% seen once. The CDR3 sequence is 12 residues long. CDR1 and CDR2 (germline): GTSNPN, SVGIG (reference sequence). V lost 3 bases to trimming and J lost 4 bases, with 10 bases between them. Sequenced: PBMCs. The chain joins TRBV30 to TRBJ2-7, with a possible D match to TRBD2 (5 bases). The sequence was collected from a woman between 18 and 29 years old in good health and CMV-seronegative. The chain's CDR3 is CAWREEGYEQYF. In DNA form, the CDR3 reads TGTGCCTGGAGAGAAGAGGGATACGAGCAGTACTTC.